This record covers a single TCR beta chain. As yet, its antigen is unknown. The data were taken from a study of cytomegalovirus exposure and HLA in healthy donors. The study's findings and limits: The investigators catalogued 150 to 200 TCR beta chains as cytomegalovirus-associated. First-cohort TCR clusters tended to co-occur in the approximately 120 validation repertoires, a later analysis found.

Germline values: CDR1 LGHNT, CDR2 FRNRAP. V dropped 1 base and J dropped 3 bases, with 31 bases sitting between them. This CDR3 has 21 amino acids. The table came from immunoSEQ multiplex PCR; TCRdb's copy has only in-frame clones and leaves some out. The sample lists roughly 56,000 clones, around nine tenths seen once, with around 2.2% in the top ten. This sequence joins TRBV12-5 and TRBJ2-7, with a tentative D call TRBD1 (5 bases). Sequences were obtained from PBMCs. The origin of this receptor is a woman aged 25 to 39 in good health and CMV-seronegative. CDR3 sequence (DNA): TGTGCTAGTGGTTTGGCAACGCACGGGTTTGTTGGGGCCCCTAACTTCTACGAGCAGTACTTC. Its translation: CASGLATHGFVGAPNFYEQYF. The entire variable domain, with the rest obtained from reference TRBV12-5 and TRBJ2-7, is as follows: DARVTQTPRHKVTEMGQEVTMRCQPILGHNTVFWYRQTMMQGLELLAYFRNRAPLDDSGMPKDRFSAEMPDATLATLKIQPSEPRDSAVYFCASGLATHGFVGAPNFYEQYFGPGTRLTVT.